Below are 8 T cell receptor beta chains sequenced from a single sample in a study of CD8 T cells in ankylosing spondylitis. Using its own MiXCR run on the 5' RACE reads, TCRdb lists one record per CDR3 protein. The table records about 180,000 distinct CDR3 sequences, around a tenth of them present only once. Sequenced input: blood, either unsorted or a sorted T cell fraction (not recorded which). These TCRs come from a female donor with ankylosing spondylitis or in good health (not recorded which).

The chain recombines TRBV6-5 with TRBJ2-2, with D possibly matching TRBD2 (5 bases). The CDR3 totals 16 residues. With 0 bases removed from V and 6 bases from J, the gap between germline ends came to 14 bases. Per germline, CDR1 MNHEY and CDR2 SVGAGI. The CDR3 DNA sequence: TGTGCCAGCAGTTACTCGAATAGTGCGGGCCCCGGGGAGCTGTTTTTT. The encoded protein is CASSYSNSAGPGELFF.

This clonotype was seen ten or more times. The chain links TRBV10-3 to TRBJ1-4; unclear D gene. The CDR3 consists of 12 residues. The germline V and J ends were trimmed by 6 bases and 8 bases, with 10 bases remaining between them. Germline V lookup: CDR1 ENHRY, CDR2 SYGVKD. The CDR3 region has the DNA TGTGCCATCAGGGATTATCAAGAAAAACTGTTTTTT. Its protein product is CAIRDYQEKLFF.

The gene calls are TRBV24-1 and TRBJ2-6; tentative D call: TRBD2 (5 bases). The V gene lost 2 bases and the J gene lost 0 bases, with 7 bases spanning the gap. The CDR3 has 16 amino acids. Germline V gene sequence: CDR1 KGHDR, CDR2 SFDVKD. The CDR3 DNA reads as TGTGCCACCAGTGATTCAGCGGTCTCTGGGGCCAACGTCCTGACTTTC. This translates into CATSDSAVSGANVLTF.

This clonotype appeared a few times. This rearrangement joins TRBV28 to TRBJ1-5; D possibly corresponds to TRBD1 (5 bases). V lost 6 bases and J lost 2, with 8 bases in between. The CDR3 has 13 residues. Germline V gene lookup returns CDR1 MDHEN and CDR2 SYDVKM. This CDR3 reads CASRVGGNQPQHF. The CDR3 DNA reads TGTGCCAGCAGAGTAGGGGGCAATCAGCCCCAGCATTTT.

This sequence joins TRBV4-2 and TRBJ2-5, with 9 bases that match TRBD2. V shed 0 bases, J shed 5 bases, and the junction held 1 base outside the gene matches. The V gene's germline CDR1 is LGHNA and CDR2 YNFKEQ. This CDR3 is built from 14 residues. The CDR3 coding sequence is TGTGCCAGCAGCCAAGACAGCGGGAGGGAGACCCAGTACTTC. Its translation: CASSQDSGRETQYF.

J is TRBJ1-1 and V is TRBV28; 7 bases line up with TRBD1. The CDR3 sequence is 16 residues long. In germline, CDR1 is MDHEN, CDR2 SYDVKM. V shed 5 bases, J shed 9 bases, and the junction held 18 bases outside the gene matches. For the CDR3, the DNA is TGTGCCAGCAGTCCGGAGCCCGAAGGGGGCATTACTCAAGCTTTCTTT. Translated: CASSPEPEGGITQAFF.

The chain combines TRBV2 with TRBJ2-7; 12 positions match TRBD2. V shed 6 bases and J 3 bases; nucleotides not matched to a gene: 9. The length of the CDR3 is 16 residues. Germline loops: CDR1 SNHLY, CDR2 FYNNEI. CDR3 in DNA: TGTGCCAGCAGACCGACTAGCGGGAGAGGGGTCTACGAGCAGTACTTC. Amino acid sequence: CASRPTSGRGVYEQYF.

This clonotype was counted many times. The chain couples TRBV12-3 or TRBV12-4 to TRBJ1-1, with 7 positions matching TRBD1. This CDR3 has 13 residues. With 8 bases clipped from V and 2 bases from J, the junction kept 5 bases outside the gene matches. DNA for the CDR3: TGTGCCAGCCACACAGGGGCCAACACTGAAGCTTTCTTT. Residues: CASHTGANTEAFF.